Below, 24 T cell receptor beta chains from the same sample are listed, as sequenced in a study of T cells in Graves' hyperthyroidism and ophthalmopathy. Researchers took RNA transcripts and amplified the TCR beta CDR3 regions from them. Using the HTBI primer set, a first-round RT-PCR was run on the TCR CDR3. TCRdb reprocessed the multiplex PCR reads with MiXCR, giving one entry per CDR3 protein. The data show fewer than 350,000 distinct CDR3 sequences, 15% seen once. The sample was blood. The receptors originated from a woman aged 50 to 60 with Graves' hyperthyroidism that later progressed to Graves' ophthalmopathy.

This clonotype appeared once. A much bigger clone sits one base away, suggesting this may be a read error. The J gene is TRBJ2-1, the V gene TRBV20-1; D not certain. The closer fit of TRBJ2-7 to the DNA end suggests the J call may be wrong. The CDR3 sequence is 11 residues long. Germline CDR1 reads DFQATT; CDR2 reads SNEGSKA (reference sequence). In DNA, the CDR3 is TGCAGTGTGCCTGGAGCCAATGAGCAGTACTTC. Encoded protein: CSVPGANEQYF.

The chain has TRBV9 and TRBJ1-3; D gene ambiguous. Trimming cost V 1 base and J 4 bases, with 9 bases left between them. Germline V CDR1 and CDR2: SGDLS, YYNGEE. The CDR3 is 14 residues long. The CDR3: CASSVSDPGNTIYF. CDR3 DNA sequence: TGTGCCAGCAGCGTATCAGACCCAGGAAACACCATATATTTT.

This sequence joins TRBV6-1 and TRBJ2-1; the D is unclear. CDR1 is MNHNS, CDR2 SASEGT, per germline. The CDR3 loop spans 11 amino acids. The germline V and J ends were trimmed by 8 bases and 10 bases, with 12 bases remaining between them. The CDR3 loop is CASHLLGEQFF. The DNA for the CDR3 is TGTGCCAGCCACCTGTTAGGCGAGCAGTTCTTC.

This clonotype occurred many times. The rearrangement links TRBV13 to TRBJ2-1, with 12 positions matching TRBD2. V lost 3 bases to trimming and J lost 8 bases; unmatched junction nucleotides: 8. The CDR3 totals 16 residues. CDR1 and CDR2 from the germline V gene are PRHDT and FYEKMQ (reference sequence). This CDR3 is CASSFPSGRANDEQFF. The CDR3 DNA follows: TGTGCCAGCAGCTTCCCTAGCGGGAGGGCCAACGATGAGCAGTTCTTC.

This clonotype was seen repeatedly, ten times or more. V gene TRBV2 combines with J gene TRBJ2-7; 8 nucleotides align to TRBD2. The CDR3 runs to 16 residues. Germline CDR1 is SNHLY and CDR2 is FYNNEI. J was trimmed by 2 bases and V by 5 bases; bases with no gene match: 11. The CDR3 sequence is CASSTPGGDRPYEQYF. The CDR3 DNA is TGTGCCAGCAGTACCCCGGGAGGGGACCGACCCTACGAGCAGTACTTC.

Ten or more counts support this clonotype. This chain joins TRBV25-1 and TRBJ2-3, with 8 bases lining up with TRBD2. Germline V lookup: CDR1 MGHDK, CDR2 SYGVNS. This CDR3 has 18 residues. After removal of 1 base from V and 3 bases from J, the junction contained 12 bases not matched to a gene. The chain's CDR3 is CASSEFTLSGSGTDTQYF. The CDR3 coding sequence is TGTGCCAGCAGTGAATTCACTTTGAGCGGGAGTGGGACAGATACGCAGTATTTT.

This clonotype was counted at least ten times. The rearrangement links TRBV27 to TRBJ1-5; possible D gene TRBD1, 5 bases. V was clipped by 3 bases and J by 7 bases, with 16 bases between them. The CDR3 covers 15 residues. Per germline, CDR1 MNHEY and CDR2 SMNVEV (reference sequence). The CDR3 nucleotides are TGTGCCAGCAGTTTCAGGTCCCAGGGAGGGCAGCCCCAGCATTTT. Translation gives CASSFRSQGGQPQHF.

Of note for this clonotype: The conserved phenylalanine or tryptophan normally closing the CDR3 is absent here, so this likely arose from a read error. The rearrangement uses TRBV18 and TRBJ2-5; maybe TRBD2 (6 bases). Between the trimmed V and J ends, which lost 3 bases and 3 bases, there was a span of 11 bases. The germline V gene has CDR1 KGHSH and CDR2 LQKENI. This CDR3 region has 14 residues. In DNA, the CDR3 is TGTGCCAGCTCACCGGGACTTTCTGAAGAGACCCAGTACTCC. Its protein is CASSPGLSEETQYS.

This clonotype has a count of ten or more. The CDR3 spells CAISESAGRAYEQYF. DNA for the CDR3: TGTGCCATCAGTGAGTCAGCGGGACGGGCCTACGAGCAGTACTTC. The V gene is TRBV10-3, the J gene TRBJ2-7, with 7 nucleotides matching TRBD2. The germline CDR1 and CDR2 sequences are ENHRY and SYGVKD. The CDR3 covers 15 residues. With V trimmed by 0 bases and J by 2 bases, 4 bases remained unmatched.

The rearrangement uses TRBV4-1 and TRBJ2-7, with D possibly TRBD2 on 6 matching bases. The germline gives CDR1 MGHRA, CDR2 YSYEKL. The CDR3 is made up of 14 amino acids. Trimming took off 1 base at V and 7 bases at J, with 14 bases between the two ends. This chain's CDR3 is CASSQASREEEQYF. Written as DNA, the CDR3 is TGCGCCAGCAGCCAAGCGTCCAGGGAGGAGGAGCAGTACTTC.

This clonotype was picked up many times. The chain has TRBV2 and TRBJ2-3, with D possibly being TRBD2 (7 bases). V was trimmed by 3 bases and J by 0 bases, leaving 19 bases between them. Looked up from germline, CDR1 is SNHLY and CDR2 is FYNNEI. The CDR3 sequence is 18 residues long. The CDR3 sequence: CASSDSRRGAGSTDTQYF. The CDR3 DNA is TGTGCCAGCAGTGACTCCCGCCGGGGGGCCGGGAGCACAGATACGCAGTATTTT.

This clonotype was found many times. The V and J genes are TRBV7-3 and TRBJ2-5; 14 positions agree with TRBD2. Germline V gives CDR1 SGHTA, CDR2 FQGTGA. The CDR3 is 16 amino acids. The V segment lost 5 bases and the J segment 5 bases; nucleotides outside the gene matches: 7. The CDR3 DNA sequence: TGTGCCAGCAGCCCCGGGACTAGCGGGAGCGGTGAGACCCAGTACTTC. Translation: CASSPGTSGSGETQYF.

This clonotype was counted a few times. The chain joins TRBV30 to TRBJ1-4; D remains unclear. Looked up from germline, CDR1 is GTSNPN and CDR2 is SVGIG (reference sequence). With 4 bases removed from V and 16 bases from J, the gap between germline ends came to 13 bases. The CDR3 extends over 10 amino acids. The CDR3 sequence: CAWNGRLGFF. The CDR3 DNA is TGTGCCTGGAACGGCCGCCTGGGGTTTTTT.

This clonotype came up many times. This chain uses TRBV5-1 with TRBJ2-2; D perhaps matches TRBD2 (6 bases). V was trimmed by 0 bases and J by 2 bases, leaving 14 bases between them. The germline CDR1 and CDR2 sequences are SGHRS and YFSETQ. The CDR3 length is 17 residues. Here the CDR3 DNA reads TGCGCCAGCAGCTTGGCCCGCGGGACGCAAAACACCGGGGAGCTGTTTTTT. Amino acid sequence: CASSLARGTQNTGELFF.

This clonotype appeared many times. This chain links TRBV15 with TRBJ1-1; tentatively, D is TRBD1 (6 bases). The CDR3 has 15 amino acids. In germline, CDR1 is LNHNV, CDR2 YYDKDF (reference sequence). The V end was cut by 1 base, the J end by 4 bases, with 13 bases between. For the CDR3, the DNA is TGTGCCACCAGCAGAGCTCAGGGGTGGGGCACTGAAGCTTTCTTT. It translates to CATSRAQGWGTEAFF.

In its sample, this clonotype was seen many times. The CDR3 here is CASSFDFNGYTF. The CDR3 coding sequence is TGCGCCAGCAGCTTCGACTTTAATGGCTACACCTTC. The rearrangement uses TRBV5-1 and TRBJ1-2, with D hard to call. The CDR3 runs to 12 residues. Trimming cost V 2 bases and J 6 bases, with 8 bases left between them. The V gene's germline CDR1 is SGHRS and CDR2 YFSETQ.

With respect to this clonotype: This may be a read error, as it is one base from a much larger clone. The CDR3 coding sequence is TGTGCCAGCAGCCACGGGACTAGCAGGGGGGAAAACATTCAGTACTTC. Translation gives CASSHGTSRGENIQYF. The genes are TRBV3-1 and TRBJ2-4; 9 nucleotides line up with TRBD2. With V trimmed by 3 bases and J by 5 bases, 8 bases remained unmatched. There are 16 residues in the CDR3. Per the germline V gene, CDR1 is LGHDT and CDR2 is YNNKEL (reference sequence).

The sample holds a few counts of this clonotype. Written as DNA, the CDR3 is TGTGCCAGCAGTGAGGGGGGCGACGAGCAGTACTTC. The encoded protein is CASSEGGDEQYF. This chain joins TRBV2 and TRBJ2-7; the D call may be TRBD1 or TRBD2 (6 bases each). The CDR3 totals 12 residues. V was pared by 3 bases and J by 5 bases, with 8 bases between. Germline V lookup: CDR1 SNHLY, CDR2 FYNNEI.

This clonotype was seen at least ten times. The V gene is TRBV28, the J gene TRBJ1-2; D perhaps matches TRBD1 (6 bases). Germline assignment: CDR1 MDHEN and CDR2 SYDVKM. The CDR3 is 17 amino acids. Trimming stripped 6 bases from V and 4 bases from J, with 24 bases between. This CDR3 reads CASRPPATGPSSYGYTF. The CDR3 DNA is TGTGCCAGCAGACCCCCCGCCACAGGGCCTTCTAGCTATGGCTACACCTTC.

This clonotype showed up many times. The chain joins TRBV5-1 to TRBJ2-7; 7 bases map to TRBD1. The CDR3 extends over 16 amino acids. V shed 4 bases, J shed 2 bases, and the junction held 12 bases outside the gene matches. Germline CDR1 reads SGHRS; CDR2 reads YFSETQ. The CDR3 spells CASSASRRDRAYEQYF. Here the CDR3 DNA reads TGCGCCAGCAGCGCAAGTCGCCGAGACAGGGCCTACGAGCAGTACTTC.

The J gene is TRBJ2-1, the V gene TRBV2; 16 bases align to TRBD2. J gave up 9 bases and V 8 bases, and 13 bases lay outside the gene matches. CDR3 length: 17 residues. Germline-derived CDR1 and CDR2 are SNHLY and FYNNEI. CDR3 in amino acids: CASDGVGLAGGPPEQFF. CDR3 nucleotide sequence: TGTGCCAGCGATGGGGTGGGACTAGCGGGAGGGCCCCCTGAGCAGTTCTTC. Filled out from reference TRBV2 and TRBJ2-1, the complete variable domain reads EPEVTQTPSHQVTQMGQEVILRCVPISNHLYFYWYRQILGQKVEFLVSFYNNEISEKSEIFDDQFSVERPDGSNFTLKIRSTKLEDSAMYFCASDGVGLAGGPPEQFFGPGTRLTVL.

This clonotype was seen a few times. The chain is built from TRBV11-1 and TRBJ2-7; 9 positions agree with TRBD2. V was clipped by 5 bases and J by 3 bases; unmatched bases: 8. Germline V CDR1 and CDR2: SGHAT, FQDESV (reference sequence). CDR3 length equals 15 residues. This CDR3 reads CASSNSGRSGYEQYF. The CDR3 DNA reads TGTGCCAGCAGCAATAGCGGGAGAAGCGGCTACGAGCAGTACTTC.

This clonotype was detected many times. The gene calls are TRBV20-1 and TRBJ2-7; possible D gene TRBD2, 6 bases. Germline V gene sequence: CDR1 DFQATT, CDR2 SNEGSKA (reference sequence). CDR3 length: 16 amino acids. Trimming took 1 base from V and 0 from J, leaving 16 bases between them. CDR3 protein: CSARVPAGQFSYEQYF. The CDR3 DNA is TGCAGTGCTAGAGTCCCAGCGGGCCAATTCTCCTACGAGCAGTACTTC.

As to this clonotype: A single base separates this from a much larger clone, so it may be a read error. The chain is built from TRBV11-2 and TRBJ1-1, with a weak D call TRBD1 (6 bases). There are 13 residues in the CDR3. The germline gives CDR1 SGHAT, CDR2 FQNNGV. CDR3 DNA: TGTGCCAGCACCCCCGCCAGGGGAACTGCAGCTTTCTTT. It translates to CASTPARGTAAFF. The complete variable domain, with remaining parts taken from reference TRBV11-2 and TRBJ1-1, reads EAGVAQSPRYKIIEKRQSVAFWCNPISGHATLYWYQQILGQGPKLLIQFQNNGVVDDSQLPKDRFSAERLKGVDSTLKIQPAKLEDSAVYLCASTPARGTAAFFGQGTRLTVV.